A single sample gave rise to the 10 T cell receptor beta chains below, sequenced in a study of T cell responses to AZD1222 COVID-19 vaccine. Assay: immunoSEQ multiplex PCR; the TCRdb copy retains only in-frame clones and omits some. The repertoire has about 110,000 clones, around 90% of them found once; the top ten carry approximately 4.7%. The sample consisted of peripheral blood, taken on day 0 of AZD1222 vaccination. The receptors were gathered from an adult in good health.

This chain links TRBV11-2 with TRBJ1-3; D perhaps matches TRBD1 (5 bases). This CDR3 is built from 16 residues. Trimming took 0 bases from V and 0 from J, leaving 9 bases between them. Germline-derived CDR1 and CDR2 are SGHAT and FQNNGV. The DNA for the CDR3 is TGTGCCAGCAGCTTAGACTGGGGGTCCTCTGGAAACACCATATATTTT. As protein: CASSLDWGSSGNTIYF.

This chain joins TRBV29-1 and TRBJ2-1; tentatively, D is TRBD1 (6 bases). The germline gives CDR1 SQVTM, CDR2 ANQGSEA. Trimming removed 1 base at V and 3 bases at J, with 7 bases between. This CDR3 region has 13 residues. As DNA, the CDR3 is TGCAGCGTTGAAGGGACAGACTACAATGAGCAGTTCTTC. Protein sequence: CSVEGTDYNEQFF.

V is TRBV5-1 and J is TRBJ1-5; D is ambiguous. V lost 4 bases to trimming and J lost 2 bases, with 16 bases between them. The CDR3 covers 16 residues. The germline V gene encodes CDR1 SGHRS and CDR2 YFSETQ. The CDR3 sequence: CASSPSGRVGNQPQHF. DNA for the CDR3: TGCGCCAGCAGCCCCTCGGGGAGGGTGGGCAATCAGCCCCAGCATTTT.

The chain combines TRBV5-6 with TRBJ1-1; no definite D call. V was pared by 0 bases and J by 5 bases, with 8 bases between. Germline CDR1 SGHDT, CDR2 YYEEEE. This CDR3 has 13 residues. DNA of the CDR3: TGTGCCAGCAGCTTGGGGGTGGGGACTGAAGCTTTCTTT. Its translation is CASSLGVGTEAFF.

This clone was recorded only once. V and J are TRBV7-9 and TRBJ2-2; the D is unclear. Germline V gene lookup returns CDR1 SEHNR and CDR2 FQNEAQ (reference sequence). This CDR3 has 12 amino acids. Trimming removed 3 bases at V and 4 bases at J, with 3 bases between. The CDR3 DNA sequence: TGTGCCAGCAGCTTCATCACCGGGGAGCTGTTTTTT. Translated, it gives CASSFITGELFF.

The chain is built from TRBV27 and TRBJ1-5; D unclear. Trimming stripped 3 bases from V and 6 bases from J, with 12 bases between. The CDR3 consists of 14 residues. Germline CDR1 reads MNHEY; CDR2 reads SMNVEV (reference sequence). The CDR3 nucleotides are TGTGCCAGCAGTTTGGAAGGGTTCGGTCAGCCCCAGCATTTT. This sequence encodes CASSLEGFGQPQHF.

V is TRBV2 and J is TRBJ1-1, with no clear D. The germline V gene encodes CDR1 SNHLY and CDR2 FYNNEI. V was shortened by 4 bases and J by 13 bases, with 19 bases between the two germline ends. The CDR3 has 13 residues. The CDR3 spells CASSVQAKGPIFF. The CDR3 DNA sequence: TGTGCCAGCAGTGTTCAAGCGAAGGGTCCCATTTTCTTT.

The chain recombines TRBV19 with TRBJ2-2; 7 nucleotides match TRBD1. The CDR3 extends over 15 amino acids. Losses at the gene ends were 3 bases for V and 0 bases for J; bases not matched to a gene: 1. Germline assignment: CDR1 LNHDA and CDR2 SQIVND (reference sequence). CDR3 sequence: CASSMTGSNTGELFF. CDR3 sequence (DNA): TGTGCCAGTAGTATGACAGGGTCGAACACCGGGGAGCTGTTTTTT.

The chain employs TRBV10-3 and TRBJ2-4; D is undetermined. V lost 3 bases, J lost 6 bases, and 6 bases lay in between. The CDR3 is 12 amino acids. Germline CDR1 and CDR2: ENHRY and SYGVKD. CDR3 region: CAISDGSNIQYF. CDR3 bases: TGTGCCATCAGTGACGGGTCAAACATTCAGTACTTC.

The rearrangement uses TRBV6-5 and TRBJ1-2; the match to TRBD1 covers 8 bases. The junction had 5 bases not matched to a gene; V was cut back by 10 bases and J by 4 bases. The CDR3 sequence is 12 residues long. CDR1 and CDR2 from the germline V gene are MNHEY and SVGAGI. CDR3 residues: CATATGAYGYTF. The CDR3 nucleotides read TGTGCCACCGCGACAGGGGCCTATGGCTACACCTTC.